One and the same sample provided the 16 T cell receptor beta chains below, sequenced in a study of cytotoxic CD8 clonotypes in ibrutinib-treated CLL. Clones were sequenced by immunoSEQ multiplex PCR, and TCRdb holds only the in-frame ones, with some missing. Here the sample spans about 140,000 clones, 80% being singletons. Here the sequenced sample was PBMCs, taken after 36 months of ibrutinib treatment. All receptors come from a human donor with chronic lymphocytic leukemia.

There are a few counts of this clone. Here the CDR3 DNA reads TGCGCCAGCTCTCCCCACATGGCTAGCGGGAATGTCAATGAGCAGTTCTTC. Translating it yields CASSPHMASGNVNEQFF. The chain recombines TRBV10-1 with TRBJ2-1; 9 bases are a match to TRBD2. The CDR3 is 17 amino acids. With 8 bases clipped from V and 6 bases from J, the junction kept 17 bases outside the gene matches. The germline gives CDR1 WNHNN, CDR2 SYGVQD (reference sequence).

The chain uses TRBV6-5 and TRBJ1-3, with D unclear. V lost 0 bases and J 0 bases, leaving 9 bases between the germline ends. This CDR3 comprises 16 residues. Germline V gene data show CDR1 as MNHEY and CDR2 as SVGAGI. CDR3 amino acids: CASSYSTRPSGNTIYF. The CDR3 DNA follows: TGTGCCAGCAGTTACTCGACAAGGCCCTCTGGAAACACCATATATTTT.

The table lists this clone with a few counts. DNA of the CDR3: TGTGCCAGCAGCTTTGGCAGCTATGGCTACACCTTC. It encodes CASSFGSYGYTF. This chain joins TRBV7-2 and TRBJ1-2, with D unclear. Germline V lookup: CDR1 SGHTA, CDR2 FQGNSA. The V gene lost 3 bases and the J gene lost 4 bases, with 6 bases spanning the gap. This CDR3 spans 12 amino acids. Using reference TRBV7-2 and TRBJ1-2 for the parts outside the CDR3, the full variable domain is GAGVSQSPSNKVTEKGKDVELRCDPISGHTALYWYRQSLGQGLEFLIYFQGNSAPDKSGLPSDRFSAERTGGSVSTLTIQRTQQEDSAVYLCASSFGSYGYTFGSGTRLTVV.

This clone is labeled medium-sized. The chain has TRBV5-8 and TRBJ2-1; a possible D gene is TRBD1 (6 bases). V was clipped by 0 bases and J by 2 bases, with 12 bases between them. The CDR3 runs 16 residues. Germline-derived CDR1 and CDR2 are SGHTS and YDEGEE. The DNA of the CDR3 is TGTGCCAGCAGCTTGGTGCAGGGGTGGACCTACAATGAGCAGTTCTTC. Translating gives CASSLVQGWTYNEQFF.

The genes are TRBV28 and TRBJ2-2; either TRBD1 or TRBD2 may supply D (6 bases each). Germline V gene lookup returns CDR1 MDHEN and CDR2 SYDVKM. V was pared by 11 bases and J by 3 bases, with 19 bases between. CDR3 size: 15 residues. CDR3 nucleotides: TGTGCCTGCGGCTCCCCTGGGGGGCACACCGGGGAGCTGTTTTTT. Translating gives CACGSPGGHTGELFF.

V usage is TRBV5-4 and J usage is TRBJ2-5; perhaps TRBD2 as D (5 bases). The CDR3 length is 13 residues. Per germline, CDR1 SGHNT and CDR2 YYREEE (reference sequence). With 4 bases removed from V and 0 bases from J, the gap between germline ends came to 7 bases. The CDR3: CASSPGYQETQYF. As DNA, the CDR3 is TGTGCCAGCAGCCCGGGGTACCAAGAGACCCAGTACTTC.

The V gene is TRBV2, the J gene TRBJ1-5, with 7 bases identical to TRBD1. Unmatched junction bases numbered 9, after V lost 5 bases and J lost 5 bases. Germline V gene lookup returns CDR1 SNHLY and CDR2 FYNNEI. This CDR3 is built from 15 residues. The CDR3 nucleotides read TGTGCCAGCAGTAGAGGGGACAGCCGGTATCAGCCCCAGCATTTT. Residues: CASSRGDSRYQPQHF.

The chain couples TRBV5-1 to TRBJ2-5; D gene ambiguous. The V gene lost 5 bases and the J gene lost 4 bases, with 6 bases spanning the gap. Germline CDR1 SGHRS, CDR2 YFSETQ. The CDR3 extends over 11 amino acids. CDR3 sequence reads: CASRATETQYF. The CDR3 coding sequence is TGCGCCAGCAGGGCGACAGAGACCCAGTACTTC. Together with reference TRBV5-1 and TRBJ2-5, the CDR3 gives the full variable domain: KAGVTQTPRYLIKTRGQQVTLSCSPISGHRSVSWYQQTPGQGLQFLFEYFSETQRNKGNFPGRFSGRQFSNSRSEMNVSTLELGDSALYLCASRATETQYFGPGTRLLVL.

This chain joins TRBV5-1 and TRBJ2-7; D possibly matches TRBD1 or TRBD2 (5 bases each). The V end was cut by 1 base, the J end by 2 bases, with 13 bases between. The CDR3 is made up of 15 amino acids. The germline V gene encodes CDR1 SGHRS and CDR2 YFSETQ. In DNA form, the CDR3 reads TGCGCCAGCAGCTTGTATGAGGGGCAGACCTACGAGCAGTACTTC. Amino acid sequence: CASSLYEGQTYEQYF.

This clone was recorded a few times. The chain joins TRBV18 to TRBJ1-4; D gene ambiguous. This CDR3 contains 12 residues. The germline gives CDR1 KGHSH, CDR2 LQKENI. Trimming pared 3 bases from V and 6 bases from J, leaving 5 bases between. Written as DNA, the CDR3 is TGTGCCAGCTCACCGGTAGATGAAAAACTGTTTTTT. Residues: CASSPVDEKLFF.

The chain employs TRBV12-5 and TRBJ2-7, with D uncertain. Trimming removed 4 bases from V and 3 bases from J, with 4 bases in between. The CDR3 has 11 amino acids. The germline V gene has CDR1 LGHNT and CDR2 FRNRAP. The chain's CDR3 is CASGSNYEQYF. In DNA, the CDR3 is TGTGCTAGTGGTTCCAACTACGAGCAGTACTTC. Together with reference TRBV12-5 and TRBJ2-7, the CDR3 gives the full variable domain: DARVTQTPRHKVTEMGQEVTMRCQPILGHNTVFWYRQTMMQGLELLAYFRNRAPLDDSGMPKDRFSAEMPDATLATLKIQPSEPRDSAVYFCASGSNYEQYFGPGTRLTVT.

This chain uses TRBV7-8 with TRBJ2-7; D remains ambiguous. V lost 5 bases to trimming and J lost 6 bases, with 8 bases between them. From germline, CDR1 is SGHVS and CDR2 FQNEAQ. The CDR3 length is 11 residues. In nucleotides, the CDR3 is TGTGCCAGCAGCCGGAGTATCGAGCAGTACTTC. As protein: CASSRSIEQYF.

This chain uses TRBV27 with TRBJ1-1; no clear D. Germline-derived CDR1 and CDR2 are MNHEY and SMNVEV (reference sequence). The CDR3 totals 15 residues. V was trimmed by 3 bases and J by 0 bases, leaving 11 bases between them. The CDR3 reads CASSFTPGLNTEAFF. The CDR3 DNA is TGTGCCAGCAGTTTTACGCCAGGTTTGAACACTGAAGCTTTCTTT.

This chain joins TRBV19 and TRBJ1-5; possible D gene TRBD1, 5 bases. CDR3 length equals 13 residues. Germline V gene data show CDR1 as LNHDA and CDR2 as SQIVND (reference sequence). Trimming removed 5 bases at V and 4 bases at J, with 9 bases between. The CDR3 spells CASSHQGNQPQHF. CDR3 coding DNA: TGTGCCAGTAGTCATCAGGGTAATCAGCCCCAGCATTTT.

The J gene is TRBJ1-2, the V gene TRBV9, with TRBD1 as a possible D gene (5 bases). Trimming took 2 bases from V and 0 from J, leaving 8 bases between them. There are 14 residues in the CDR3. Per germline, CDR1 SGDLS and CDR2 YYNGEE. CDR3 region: CASSVAGANYGYTF. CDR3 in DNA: TGTGCCAGCAGCGTGGCGGGGGCTAACTATGGCTACACCTTC.

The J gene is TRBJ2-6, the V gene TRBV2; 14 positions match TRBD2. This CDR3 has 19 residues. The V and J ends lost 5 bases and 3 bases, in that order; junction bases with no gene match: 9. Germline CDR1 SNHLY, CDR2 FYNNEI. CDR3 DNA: TGTGCCAGCAGTCCTTCGGGACTAGCGGGAGCGGGTGGGGCCAACGTCCTGACTTTC. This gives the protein CASSPSGLAGAGGANVLTF. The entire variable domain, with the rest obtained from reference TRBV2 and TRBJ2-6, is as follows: EPEVTQTPSHQVTQMGQEVILRCVPISNHLYFYWYRQILGQKVEFLVSFYNNEISEKSEIFDDQFSVERPDGSNFTLKIRSTKLEDSAMYFCASSPSGLAGAGGANVLTFGAGSRLTVL.